A single sample gave rise to the 3 T cell receptor beta chains below, sequenced in a study of Graves' ophthalmopathy and Graves' hyperthyroidism. Amplifying from RNA transcripts, the study obtained TCR beta CDR3 regions. HTBI-primed RT-PCR formed the first round, and a multiplex PCR formed the second. TCRdb independently ran MiXCR on the multiplex PCR reads; one entry per CDR3 protein. Among 150,000 to 200,000 distinct CDR3 sequences listed, approximately 40% were seen once. The material sequenced was peripheral blood. The receptor source for this set is a man aged 25 to 40 with Graves' ophthalmopathy.

This clonotype has at least ten counts. This chain joins TRBV6-2 or TRBV6-3 and TRBJ2-2, with D possibly called TRBD1 or TRBD2 (5 bases each). The length of the CDR3 is 13 residues. The germline V gene encodes CDR1 MNHEY and CDR2 SVGEGT. The ends were cut back, 11 bases at V and 5 bases at J, with 15 bases in the middle. The CDR3 sequence is CAGKGTVTGELFF. The CDR3 DNA sequence: TGTGCCGGAAAAGGGACCGTTACCGGGGAGCTGTTTTTT.

The rearrangement links TRBV11-2 to TRBJ2-5; TRBD2 aligns across 9 bases. The CDR3 is 16 amino acids. Trimming removed 3 bases from V and 7 bases from J; junction bases left unmatched: 12. Germline loops: CDR1 SGHAT, CDR2 FQNNGV. The CDR3 DNA is TGTGCCAGCAGCTTCCCGACTAGCGGACAAGATGGGACCCAGTACTTC. It specifies CASSFPTSGQDGTQYF.

This clonotype was detected many times. An end of the junction does not agree with germline; a read error may underlie this. The J gene is TRBJ1-2, the V gene TRBV6-5, with 7 bases lining up with TRBD1. The CDR3 spans 16 residues. CDR1 and CDR2 from the germline V gene are MNHEY and SVGAGI. The CDR3 DNA reads as TGTGCCAGCAGTCCTACCCCCACAGGGGTCCTCTATGGCCACACCTTC. It is translated as CASSPTPTGVLYGHTF.